The source of this T cell receptor (beta chain) is a study of blood T cell repertoires in COVID-19. This clone was counted once. This CDR3 is 15 amino acids long. Trimming shortened V by 4 bases and J by 2 bases, and 14 bases separated the two germline ends. Germline assignment: CDR1 SGHTA and CDR2 FQGNSA. TCRdb's table, derived via immunoSEQ multiplex PCR, lists solely in-frame clones and lacks some. The repertoire holds around 24,000 clones, with almost 90% as singletons. This rearrangement joins TRBV7-2 to TRBJ2-5, with a tentative D call TRBD2 (6 bases). Sample: peripheral blood. This TCR derives from a man aged 65 to 85 with acute or convalescent COVID-19. DNA for the CDR3: TGTGCCAGCAGCTCAAGAACCGGGACTCAAGAGACCCAGTACTTC. It codes for CASSSRTGTQETQYF.